This T cell receptor (beta chain) was sequenced during a study of T cell responses to AZD1222 COVID-19 vaccine. Study-wide points: Recipients of two AZD1222 doses showed rising Spike-specific TCR breadth and depth.

For this clone: Its matching antigen is unknown.

The CDR3 contains 13 residues. The V and J ends lost 5 bases and 1 base respectively, with 8 bases between them. The V gene's germline CDR1 is LNHDA and CDR2 SQIVND (reference sequence). The method was immunoSEQ multiplex PCR; TCRdb's version includes in-frame clones alone and lacks a portion of them. Seen here are roughly 150,000 clones, roughly nine tenths observed once, and the top ten hold about 3.8%. Combined were second doses at about 4 or about 12 weeks. The source is an adult who received the AZD1222 COVID-19 vaccine. The sample consisted of peripheral blood, taken 28 days after the second AZD1222 dose. V usage is TRBV19 and J usage is TRBJ1-1, with D hard to call. This CDR3 is CASSVEWNTEAFF. In nucleotides, the CDR3 is TGTGCCAGTAGTGTGGAGTGGAACACTGAAGCTTTCTTT.